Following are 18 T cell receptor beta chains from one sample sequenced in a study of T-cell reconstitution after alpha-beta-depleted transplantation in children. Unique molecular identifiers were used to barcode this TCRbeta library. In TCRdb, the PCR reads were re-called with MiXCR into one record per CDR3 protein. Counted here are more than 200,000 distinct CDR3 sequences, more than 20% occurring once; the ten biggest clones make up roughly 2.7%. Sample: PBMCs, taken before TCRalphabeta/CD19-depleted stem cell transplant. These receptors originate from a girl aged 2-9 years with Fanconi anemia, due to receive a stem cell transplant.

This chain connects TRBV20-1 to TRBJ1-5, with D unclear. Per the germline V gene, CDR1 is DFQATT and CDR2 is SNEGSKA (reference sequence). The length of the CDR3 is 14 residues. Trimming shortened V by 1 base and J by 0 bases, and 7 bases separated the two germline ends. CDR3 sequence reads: CSARAGNSNQPQHF. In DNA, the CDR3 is TGCAGTGCTAGAGCGGGGAATAGCAATCAGCCCCAGCATTTT.

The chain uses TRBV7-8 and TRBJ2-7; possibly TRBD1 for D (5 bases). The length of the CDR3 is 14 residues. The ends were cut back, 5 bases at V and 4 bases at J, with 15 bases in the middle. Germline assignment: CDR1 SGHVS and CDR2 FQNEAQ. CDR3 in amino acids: CASSAMSGYYEQYF. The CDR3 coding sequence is TGTGCCAGCAGCGCGATGTCAGGGTATTACGAGCAGTACTTC.

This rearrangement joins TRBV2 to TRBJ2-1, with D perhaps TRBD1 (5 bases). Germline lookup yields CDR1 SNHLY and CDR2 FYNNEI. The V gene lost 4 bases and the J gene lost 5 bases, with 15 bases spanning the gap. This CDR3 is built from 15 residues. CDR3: CASSAQGQVNNEQFF. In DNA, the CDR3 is TGTGCCAGCAGTGCCCAGGGTCAGGTTAACAATGAGCAGTTCTTC.

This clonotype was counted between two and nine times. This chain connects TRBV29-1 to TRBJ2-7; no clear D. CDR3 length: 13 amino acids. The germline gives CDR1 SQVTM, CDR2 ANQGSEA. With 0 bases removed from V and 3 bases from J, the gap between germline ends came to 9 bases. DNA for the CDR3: TGCAGCGTTGAAGAGAGGAACGGCTACGAGCAGTACTTC. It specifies CSVEERNGYEQYF.

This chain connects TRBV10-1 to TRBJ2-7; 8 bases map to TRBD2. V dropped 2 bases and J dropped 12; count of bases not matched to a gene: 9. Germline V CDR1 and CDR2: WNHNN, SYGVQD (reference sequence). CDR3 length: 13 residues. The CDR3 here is CASSEKRSGIRYF. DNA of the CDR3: TGCGCCAGCAGTGAGAAGCGTAGCGGGATTAGGTACTTC.

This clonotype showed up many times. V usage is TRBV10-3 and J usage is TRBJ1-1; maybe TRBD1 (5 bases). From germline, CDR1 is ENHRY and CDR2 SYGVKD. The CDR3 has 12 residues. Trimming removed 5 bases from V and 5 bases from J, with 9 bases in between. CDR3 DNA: TGTGCCATCAGTCTTGGGGGGACTGAAGCTTTCTTT. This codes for CAISLGGTEAFF.

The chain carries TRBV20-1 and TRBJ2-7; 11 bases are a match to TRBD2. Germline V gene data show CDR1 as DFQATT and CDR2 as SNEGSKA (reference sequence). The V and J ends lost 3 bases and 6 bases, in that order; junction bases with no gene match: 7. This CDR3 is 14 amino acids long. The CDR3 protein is CSASTLAGVGEQYF. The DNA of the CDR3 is TGCAGTGCTAGTACACTAGCGGGAGTTGGCGAGCAGTACTTC.

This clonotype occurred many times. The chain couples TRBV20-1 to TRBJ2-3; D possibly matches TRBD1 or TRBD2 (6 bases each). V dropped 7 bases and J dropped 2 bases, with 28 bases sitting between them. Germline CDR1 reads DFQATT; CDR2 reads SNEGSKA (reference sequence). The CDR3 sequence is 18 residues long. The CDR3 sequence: CSVPAQYGGIPYTDTQYF. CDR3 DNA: TGCAGTGTACCAGCCCAGTACGGGGGCATCCCCTACACAGATACGCAGTATTTT.

The CDR3 DNA is TGCAGTGCTAGACAGGGGAGGGTAGAAGCTTTCTTT. Protein sequence: CSARQGRVEAFF. The J gene is TRBJ1-1, the V gene TRBV20-1, with D tentatively TRBD1 (6 bases). CDR1 DFQATT and CDR2 SNEGSKA come from the germline V gene (reference sequence). Trimming pared 2 bases from V and 8 bases from J, leaving 12 bases between. This CDR3 contains 12 residues.

As DNA, the CDR3 is TGTGCCAGCAGTTTACCGGCCAGGGTTGATAGTGGCTACACCTTC. Translated: CASSLPARVDSGYTF. V is TRBV28 and J is TRBJ1-2; D perhaps matches TRBD1 (5 bases). The CDR3 contains 15 residues. V lost 2 bases, J lost 7 bases, and 17 bases lay in between. The germline V gene has CDR1 MDHEN and CDR2 SYDVKM.

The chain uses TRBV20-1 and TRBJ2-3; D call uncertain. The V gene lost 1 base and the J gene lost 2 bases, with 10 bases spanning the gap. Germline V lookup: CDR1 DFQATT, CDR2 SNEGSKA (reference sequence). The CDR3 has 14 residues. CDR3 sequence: CSARAPRITDTQYF. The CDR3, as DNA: TGCAGTGCTAGAGCACCAAGAATCACAGATACGCAGTATTTT.

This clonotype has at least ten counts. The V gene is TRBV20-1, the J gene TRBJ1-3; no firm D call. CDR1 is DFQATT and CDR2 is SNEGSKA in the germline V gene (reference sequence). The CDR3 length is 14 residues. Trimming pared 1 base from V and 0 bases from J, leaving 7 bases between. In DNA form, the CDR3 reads TGCAGTGCTAGAGGGGGTAGCTCTGGAAACACCATATATTTT. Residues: CSARGGSSGNTIYF.

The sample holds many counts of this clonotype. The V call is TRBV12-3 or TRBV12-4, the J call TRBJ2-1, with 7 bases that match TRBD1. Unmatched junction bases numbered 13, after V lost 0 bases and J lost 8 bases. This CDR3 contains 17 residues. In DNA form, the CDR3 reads TGTGCCAGCAGTTTAGCCCTAGGACAGGTATCCGTCGATGAGCAGTTCTTC. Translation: CASSLALGQVSVDEQFF.

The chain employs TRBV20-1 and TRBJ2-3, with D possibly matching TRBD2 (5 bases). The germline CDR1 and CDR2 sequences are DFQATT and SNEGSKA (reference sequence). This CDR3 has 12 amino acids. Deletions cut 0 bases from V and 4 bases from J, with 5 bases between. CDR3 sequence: CSAREDSDTQYF. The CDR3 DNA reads TGCAGTGCTAGAGAGGACTCAGATACGCAGTATTTT.

CDR3 sequence: CASSLGRGPDTQYF. The CDR3 coding sequence is TGTGCCAGCAGTTTAGGAAGGGGCCCAGATACGCAGTATTTT. This sequence joins TRBV27 and TRBJ2-3, with TRBD1 as a possible D gene (5 bases). The germline CDR1 and CDR2 sequences are MNHEY and SMNVEV (reference sequence). Trimming shortened V by 2 bases and J by 4 bases, and 10 bases separated the two germline ends. The CDR3 length is 14 residues.

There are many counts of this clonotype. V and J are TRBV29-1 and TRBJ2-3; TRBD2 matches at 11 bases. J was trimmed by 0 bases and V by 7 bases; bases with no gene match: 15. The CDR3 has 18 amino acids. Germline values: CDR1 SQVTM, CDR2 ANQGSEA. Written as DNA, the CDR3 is TGCAGCGCCCATAAACAGGGACTAGCGGTCCTAAGCACAGATACGCAGTATTTT. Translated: CSAHKQGLAVLSTDTQYF.

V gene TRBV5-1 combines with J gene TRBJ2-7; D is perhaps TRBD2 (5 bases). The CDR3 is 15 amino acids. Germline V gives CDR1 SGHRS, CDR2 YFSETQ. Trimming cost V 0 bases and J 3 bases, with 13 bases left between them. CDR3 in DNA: TGCGCCAGCAGCTTGGGTCCCCCGGGATTCTACGAGCAGTACTTC. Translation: CASSLGPPGFYEQYF.

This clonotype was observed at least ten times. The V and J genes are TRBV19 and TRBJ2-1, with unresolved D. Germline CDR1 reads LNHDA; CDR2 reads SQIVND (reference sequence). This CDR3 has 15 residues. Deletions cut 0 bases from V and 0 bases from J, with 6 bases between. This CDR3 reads CASSIDGSSYNEQFF. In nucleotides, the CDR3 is TGTGCCAGTAGTATAGACGGTAGCTCCTACAATGAGCAGTTCTTC. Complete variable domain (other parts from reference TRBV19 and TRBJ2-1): DGGITQSPKYLFRKEGQNVTLSCEQNLNHDAMYWYRQDPGQGLRLIYYSQIVNDFQKGDIAEGYSVSREKKESFPLTVTSAQKNPTAFYLCASSIDGSSYNEQFFGPGTRLTVL.